These 3 T cell receptor beta chains share one sample of origin, sequenced in a study of shared clonotypes between healthy human individuals. Only in-frame clones appear in the TCRdb table, and some are missing; sequencing was by immunoSEQ multiplex PCR. The table has 1,100,000 or so clones, approximately 80% seen once; the top ten hold 0.4% to 0.55%. Sequenced: memory CD4+ T cells from PBMCs. Noted subset: CD45RA-negative fraction. The source is a man between 18 and 29 years old in good health. Some clones in this sample may be carry-over from other donors' samples.

The chain recombines TRBV7-9 with TRBJ2-1; no clear D. V lost 4 bases and J lost 2, with 18 bases in between. Germline V gene data show CDR1 as SEHNR and CDR2 as FQNEAQ (reference sequence). The CDR3 is made up of 17 amino acids. The CDR3 protein is CASSSTPTLRAYNEQFF. In DNA, the CDR3 is TGTGCCAGCAGCTCAACCCCCACCCTCCGGGCCTACAATGAGCAGTTCTTC.

The chain is built from TRBV28 and TRBJ1-3; TRBD1 matches 7 bases. With 9 bases clipped from V and 4 bases from J, the junction kept 12 bases outside the gene matches. Germline lookup yields CDR1 MDHEN and CDR2 SYDVKM. This CDR3 contains 15 residues. CDR3 protein: CASDPGTENGNTIYF. As DNA, the CDR3 is TGTGCCAGTGATCCCGGGACAGAGAACGGAAACACCATATATTTT.

J is TRBJ2-7 and V is TRBV11-2; 7 nucleotides align to TRBD1. V lost 5 bases to trimming and J lost 3 bases; unmatched junction nucleotides: 10. Germline assignment: CDR1 SGHAT and CDR2 FQNNGV. The length of the CDR3 is 15 residues. Here the CDR3 reads CASSPTGQGDYEQYF. CDR3 DNA sequence: TGTGCCAGCAGCCCGACAGGTCAGGGGGACTACGAGCAGTACTTC.